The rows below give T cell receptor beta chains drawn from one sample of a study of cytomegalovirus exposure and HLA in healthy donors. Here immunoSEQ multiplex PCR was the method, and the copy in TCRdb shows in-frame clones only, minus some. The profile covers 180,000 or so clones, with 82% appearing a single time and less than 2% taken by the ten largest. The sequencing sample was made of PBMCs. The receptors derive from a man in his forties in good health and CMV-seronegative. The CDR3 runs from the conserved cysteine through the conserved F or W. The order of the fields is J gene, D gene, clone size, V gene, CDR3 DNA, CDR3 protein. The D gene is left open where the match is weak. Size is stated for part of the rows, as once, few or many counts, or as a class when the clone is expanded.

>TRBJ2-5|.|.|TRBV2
TGTGCCAGCAGCGGCCGGTCGGGGACCCAGTACTTC
CASSGRSGTQYF
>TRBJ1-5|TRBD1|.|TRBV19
TGTGCCAGTAGTATCCCAAGGCAGGGGGCTAGTCAGCCCCAGCATTTT
CASSIPRQGASQPQHF
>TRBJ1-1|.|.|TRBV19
TGTGCCAGTAGTATATCAGGGGCCCTAAACACTGAAGCTTTCTTT
CASSISGALNTEAFF
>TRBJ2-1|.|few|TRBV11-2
TGTGCCAGCAGCTTATTCCAGGGGATTTTCTACAATGAGCAGTTCTTC
CASSLFQGIFYNEQFF
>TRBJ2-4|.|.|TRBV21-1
TGTGCCAGCAGCGCCCGGGTTGGAAGGAGTGGAAACATTCAGTACTTC
CASSARVGRSGNIQYF
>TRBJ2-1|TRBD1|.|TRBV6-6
TGTGCCAGCAGTTGGACAGGGACCTACAATGAGCAGTTCTTC
CASSWTGTYNEQFF
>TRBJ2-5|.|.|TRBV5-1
TGCGCCAGCAGCTTGGAGGGGGAGCTAGGGAGGACCCAGTACTTC
CASSLEGELGRTQYF
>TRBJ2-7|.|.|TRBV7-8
TGTGCCAGCAGCATCCCGACAGGTTTTCCCTACGAGCAGTACTTC
CASSIPTGFPYEQYF
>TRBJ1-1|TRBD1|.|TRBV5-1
TGCGCCAGCAGCTTGGCAGGGGGCACGAACACTGAAGCTTTCTTT
CASSLAGGTNTEAFF
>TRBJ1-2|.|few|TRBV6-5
TGTGCCAGCAGCCACCGACAAACTAACTATGGCTACACCTTC
CASSHRQTNYGYTF
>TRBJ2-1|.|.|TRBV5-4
TGTGCCAGCAGGTTTGGCGCGCAGGGGGGCAACAATGAGCAGTTCTTC
CASRFGAQGGNNEQFF
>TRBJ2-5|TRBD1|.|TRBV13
TGTGCCAGCAGCTCGGACAGGGGTAGCGAGACCCAGTACTTC
CASSSDRGSETQYF
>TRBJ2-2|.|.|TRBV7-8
TGTGCCAGCAGCCCCGTCGGACTATTGAACACCGGGGAGCTGTTTTTT
CASSPVGLLNTGELFF
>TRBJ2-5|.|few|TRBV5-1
TGCGCCAGCAGCAAGACGGGGGTTCGAGAGACCCAGTACTTC
CASSKTGVRETQYF
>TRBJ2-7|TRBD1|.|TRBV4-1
TGCGCCAGCAGCCCCCTGGGGGACAGTGGCGACGAGCAGTACTTC
CASSPLGDSGDEQYF
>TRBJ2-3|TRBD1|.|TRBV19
TGTGCCAGTAGTATGGCAGGGGGCGCAAATACGCAGTATTTT
CASSMAGGANTQYF
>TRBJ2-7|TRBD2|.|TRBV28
TGTGCCAGCAGTTTTCGGGGGGACGGATTGGATCAGTACTTC
CASSFRGDGLDQYF
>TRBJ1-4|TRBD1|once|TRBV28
TGTGCCAGCAGTTCACACAGGGGGCGGGGAGAAAAACTGTTTTTT
CASSSHRGRGEKLFF
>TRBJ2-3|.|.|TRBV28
TGTGCCAGCAGTCCGTATATAGATACGCAGTATTTT
CASSPYIDTQYF
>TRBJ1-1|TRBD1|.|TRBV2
TGTGCCAGAGACAGGGGGCGGACTGAAGCTTTCTTT
CARDRGRTEAFF
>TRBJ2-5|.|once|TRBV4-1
TGCGCTACCAGTGATGGTACAGGGAGGGTACGAGAGACCCAGTACTTC
CATSDGTGRVRETQYF
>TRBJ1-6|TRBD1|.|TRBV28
TGTGCCAGCAGTCTCGGGACAGGGGGGGGAAATTCACCCCTCCACTTT
CASSLGTGGGNSPLHF
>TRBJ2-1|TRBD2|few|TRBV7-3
TGTGCCAGCAGCTCGGCTAGCGGCTCCTACAATGAGCAGTTCTTC
CASSSASGSYNEQFF
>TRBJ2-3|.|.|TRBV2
TGTGCCAGCAGCCAGGAATACACAGATACGCAGTATTTT
CASSQEYTDTQYF
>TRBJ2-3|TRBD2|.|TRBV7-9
TGTGCCAGCAGCCGGGGGGGCACAGATACGCAGTATTTT
CASSRGGTDTQYF
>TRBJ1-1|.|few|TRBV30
TGTGCCTGGAGTTCCAGGGAAACTGAAGCTTTCTTT
CAWSSRETEAFF
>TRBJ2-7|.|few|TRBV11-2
TGTGCCAGCAGCTTAGCGGCAGGGGGGCGGGAGCAGTACTTC
CASSLAAGGREQYF
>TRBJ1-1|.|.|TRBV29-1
TGCAGCACCCGGACGGACAATACGAACACTGAAGCTTTCTTT
CSTRTDNTNTEAFF
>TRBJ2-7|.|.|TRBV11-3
TGTGCCAGCAGCTCCCCCAGTCTGCCCTTCTACGAGCAGTACTTC
CASSSPSLPFYEQYF
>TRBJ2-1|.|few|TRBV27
TGTGCCAGCAGTTACAGACAGCCAAGCTCCTACAATGAGCAGTTCTTC
CASSYRQPSSYNEQFF
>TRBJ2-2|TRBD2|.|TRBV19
TGTGCCAGTAGTATGGGTGGGGCGGGAGTAAGCACCGGGGAGCTGTTTTTT
CASSMGGAGVSTGELFF
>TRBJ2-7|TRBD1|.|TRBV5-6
TGTGCCAGCAGCGACCCTCCGGGACAGATCAGCTCCTACGAGCAGTACTTC
CASSDPPGQISSYEQYF
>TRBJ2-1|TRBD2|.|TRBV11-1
TGTGCCAGCAGCTTAGACCGGACTAGCGGAACCTACAATGAGCAGTTCTTC
CASSLDRTSGTYNEQFF
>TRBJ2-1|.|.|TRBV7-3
TGTGCCAGCAGCTTAACAGGGAGCCAAAGGTTCCATGAGCAGTTCTTC
CASSLTGSQRFHEQFF
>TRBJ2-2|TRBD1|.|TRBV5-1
TGCGCCAGCAGCTCGACAGGGGGGAACACCGGGGAGCTGTTTTTT
CASSSTGGNTGELFF
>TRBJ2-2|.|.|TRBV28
TGTGCCAGCAGCCTAGGGGGTGCTGGCGGGGAGCTGTTTTTT
CASSLGGAGGELFF
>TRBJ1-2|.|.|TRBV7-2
TGTGCCAGCAGCCCACAACCCGGGACTAGTGGCTACACCTTC
CASSPQPGTSGYTF
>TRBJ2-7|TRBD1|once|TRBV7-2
TGTGCCAGCAGCCAGAGGACAGGGGCAACCTACGAGCAGTACTTC
CASSQRTGATYEQYF
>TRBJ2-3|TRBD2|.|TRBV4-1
TGCGCCAGCAGCCAAGTTATTAGCGGGGGCACAGATACGCAGTATTTT
CASSQVISGGTDTQYF
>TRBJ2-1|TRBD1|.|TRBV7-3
TGTGCCAGCAGCTCCAGGGGGAGTGGGACCTACAATGAGCAGTTCTTC
CASSSRGSGTYNEQFF
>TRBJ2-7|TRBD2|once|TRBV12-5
TGTGCTAGTGGTTTTCGGACTAGCGCAAAGAAGCAGTACTTC
CASGFRTSAKKQYF
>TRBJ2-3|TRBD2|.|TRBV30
TGTGCCTGGAAGGGGCTAGCGGGGAGCTTAATCTTCACAGATACGCAGTATTTT
CAWKGLAGSLIFTDTQYF
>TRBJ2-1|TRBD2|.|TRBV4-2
TGTGCCAGCAGCCAAGCAACTAGCGGATACAATGAGCAGTTCTTC
CASSQATSGYNEQFF
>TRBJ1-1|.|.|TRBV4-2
TGTGCCAGCAGCCCGCTCGGAAGTGTGGGCAAGGAAGGTGAAGCTTTCTTT
CASSPLGSVGKEGEAFF
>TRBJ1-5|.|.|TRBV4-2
TGTGCCAGCAGCCCCCAGGTAGTCTCCCTCCAGCCCCAGCATTTT
CASSPQVVSLQPQHF
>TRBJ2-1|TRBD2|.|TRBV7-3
TGTGCCAGCAGCGCAACCGCCGGACTAGCGGGAGAGAACAATGAGCAGTTCTTC
CASSATAGLAGENNEQFF
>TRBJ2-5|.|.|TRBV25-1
TGTGCCAGCAGTGGGGCCCGGGGGTCGGCACAAGAGACCCAGTACTTC
CASSGARGSAQETQYF
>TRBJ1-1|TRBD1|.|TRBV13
TGTGCCAGCAGCTTGAGAAACAGGGGCCTCCGGGGGGCTTTCTTT
CASSLRNRGLRGAFF
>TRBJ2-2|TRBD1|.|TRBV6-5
TGTGCCAGCAGTTGGACCGACAGGGCGAGCGGGGAGCTGTTTTTT
CASSWTDRASGELFF
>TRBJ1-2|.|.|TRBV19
TGTGCCAGTAGTTCCGACGCCCGCGGAGGCTATGGCTACACCTTC
CASSSDARGGYGYTF
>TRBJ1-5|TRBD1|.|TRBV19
TGTGCCAGTAGTATACAGGGACAGGGCAATCAGCCCCAGCATTTT
CASSIQGQGNQPQHF
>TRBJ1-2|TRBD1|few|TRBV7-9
TGTGCCAGCAGCTCGGACAGGAGCTACTATGGCTACACCTTC
CASSSDRSYYGYTF
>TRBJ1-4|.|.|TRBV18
TGTGCCAGCTCACCACAACCGGGACTGAAAAATGAAAAACTGTTTTTT
CASSPQPGLKNEKLFF